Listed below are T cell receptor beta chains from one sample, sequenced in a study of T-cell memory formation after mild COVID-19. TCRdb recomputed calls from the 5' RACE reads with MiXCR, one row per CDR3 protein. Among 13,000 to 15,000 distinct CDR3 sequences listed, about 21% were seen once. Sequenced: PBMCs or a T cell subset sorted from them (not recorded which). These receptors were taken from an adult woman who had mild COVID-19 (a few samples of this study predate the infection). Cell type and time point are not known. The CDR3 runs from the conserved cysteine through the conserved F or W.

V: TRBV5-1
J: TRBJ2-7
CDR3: CASSLGDRDYEQYF

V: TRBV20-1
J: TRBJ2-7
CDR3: CSASLGQGRNEQYF

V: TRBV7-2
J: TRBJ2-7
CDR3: CASSSGLAYEQYF

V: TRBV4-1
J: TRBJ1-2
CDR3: CASSHFWRGVQNYGYTF

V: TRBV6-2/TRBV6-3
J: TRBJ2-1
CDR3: CASSYGVAKGFDEQFF

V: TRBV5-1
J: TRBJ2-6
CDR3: CASSPNSGANVLTF

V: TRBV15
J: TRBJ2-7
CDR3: CATSRVREPPDEQYF

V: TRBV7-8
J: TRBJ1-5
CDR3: CASSTGFRGESNQPQHF

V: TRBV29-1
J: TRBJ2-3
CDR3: CSVEEITDTQYF

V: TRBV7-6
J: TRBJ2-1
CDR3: CASSFLAGAREQFF

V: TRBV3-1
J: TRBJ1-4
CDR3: CASSHPPADSINEKLFF

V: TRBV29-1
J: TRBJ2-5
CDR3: CSVVGGGQETQYF

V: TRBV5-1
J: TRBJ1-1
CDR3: CASSPWMTSTEAFF

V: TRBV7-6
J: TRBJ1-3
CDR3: CASSLGTRAGNTIYF

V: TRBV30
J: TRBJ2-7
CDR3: CAWSVLADSYEQYF

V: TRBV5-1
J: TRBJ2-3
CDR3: CASNPGQGTQYF

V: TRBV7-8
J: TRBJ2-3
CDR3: CASSLLLAEDTQYF

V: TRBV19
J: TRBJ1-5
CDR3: CASRTRGFYSNQPQHF

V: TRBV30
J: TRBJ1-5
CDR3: CAWSVRGQPQHF

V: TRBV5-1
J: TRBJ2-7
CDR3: CASSQGGISYEQYF

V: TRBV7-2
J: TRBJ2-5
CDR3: CASSFHPGGKETQYF

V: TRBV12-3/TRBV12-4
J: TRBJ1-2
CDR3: CASSLAGGYYGYTF

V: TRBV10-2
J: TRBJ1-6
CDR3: CASSDFILTGIWSPLHF

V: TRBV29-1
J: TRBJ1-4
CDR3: CSGGEFGEKLFF

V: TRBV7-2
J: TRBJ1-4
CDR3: CASSAMPATNEKLFF

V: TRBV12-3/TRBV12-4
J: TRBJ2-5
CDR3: CASTLGSGLKTQYF

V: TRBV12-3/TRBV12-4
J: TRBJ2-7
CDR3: CASSFYGQGTYEQYF

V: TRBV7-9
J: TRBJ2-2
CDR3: CASSPGGVRTGELFF

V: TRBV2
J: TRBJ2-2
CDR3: CASSERTRGPNTGELFF

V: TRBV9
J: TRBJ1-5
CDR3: CASSVDPEVGEPQHF

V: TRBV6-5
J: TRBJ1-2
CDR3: CASSYSTSNYGYTF

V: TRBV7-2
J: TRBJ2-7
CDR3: CASSVSYEQYF

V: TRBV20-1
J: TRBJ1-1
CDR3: CSARDPGQVAPEAFF

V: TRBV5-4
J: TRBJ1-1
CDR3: CASSHRTPLTEAFF

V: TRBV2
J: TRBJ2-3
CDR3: CASGGDRDTQYF

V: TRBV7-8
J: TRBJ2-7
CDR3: CASSLQSSYEQYF

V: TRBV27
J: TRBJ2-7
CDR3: CASRKAGTSGYEQYF

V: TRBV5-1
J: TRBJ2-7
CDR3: CASSSTAYEQYF

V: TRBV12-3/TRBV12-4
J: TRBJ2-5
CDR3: CASSLAKKETQYF

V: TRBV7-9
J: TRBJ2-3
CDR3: CASSPGQGITDTQYF

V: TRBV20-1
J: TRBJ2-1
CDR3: CSARDQVLVIGNEQFF

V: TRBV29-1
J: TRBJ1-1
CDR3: CSVEGAPGQAATEAFF

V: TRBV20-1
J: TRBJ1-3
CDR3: CSLGGSGNTIYF

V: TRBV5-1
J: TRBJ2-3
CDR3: CASSPDQTTDTQYF